The 30 T cell receptor beta chains listed next were all sequenced from one sample in a study of blood T cells in healthy people across ages. Alongside a J-beta primer mix, a sample-barcoded 5' primer served in a second PCR lasting 7 to 11 cycles. TCRdb called the 5' RACE reads again in MiXCR, with one record for every CDR3 protein. Of roughly 1.7 million distinct CDR3 sequences listed, roughly 32% are singletons. The sequenced material came from blood. Receptor source: a woman aged 30 to 39 in good health.

This clonotype was seen many times. The V gene is TRBV5-1, the J gene TRBJ2-3; TRBD2 might be the D (5 bases). V dropped 6 bases and J dropped 2 bases, with 13 bases sitting between them. Germline CDR1 is SGHRS and CDR2 is YFSETQ. CDR3 length equals 14 residues. In DNA form, the CDR3 reads TGCGCCAGCAACTCGGGATGGGACACAGATACGCAGTATTTT. As protein: CASNSGWDTDTQYF.

J is TRBJ2-7 and V is TRBV28; D is unclear. The ends were cut back, 7 bases at V and 2 bases at J, with 12 bases in the middle. The CDR3 contains 13 residues. Germline V gives CDR1 MDHEN, CDR2 SYDVKM. The CDR3 DNA sequence: TGTGCCAGCAAAACGGGCATGGCCTACGAGCAGTACTTC. It is translated as CASKTGMAYEQYF. Full variable domain (remainder filled in from reference TRBV28 and TRBJ2-7): DVKVTQSSRYLVKRTGEKVFLECVQDMDHENMFWYRQDPGLGLRLIYFSYDVKMKEKGDIPEGYSVSREKKERFSLILESASTNQTSMYLCASKTGMAYEQYFGPGTRLTVT.

The chain carries TRBV20-1 and TRBJ2-5; 9 bases fit TRBD1. V shed 5 bases and J 4 bases; nucleotides not matched to a gene: 2. There are 12 residues in the CDR3. From germline, CDR1 is DFQATT and CDR2 SNEGSKA (reference sequence). CDR3 in DNA: TGCAGTGCTGTACAGGGGGCAGAGACCCAGTACTTC. Protein sequence: CSAVQGAETQYF.

CDR3 sequence reads: CSALPGHLKTYNEQFF. In DNA form, the CDR3 reads TGCAGTGCTTTACCGGGACACCTAAAAACCTACAATGAGCAGTTCTTC. The chain carries TRBV20-1 and TRBJ2-1; D possibly corresponds to TRBD1 (6 bases). The CDR3 is 16 residues long. The V end lost 5 bases, the J end lost 2 bases, and 19 bases lay between the germline ends. CDR1 is DFQATT and CDR2 is SNEGSKA in the germline V gene (reference sequence).

The chain recombines TRBV13 with TRBJ2-3; 13 bases match TRBD2. The CDR3 extends over 15 amino acids. V was clipped by 7 bases and J by 2 bases; unmatched bases: 3. CDR1 is PRHDT, CDR2 FYEKMQ, per germline (reference sequence). The CDR3 spells CASKGLAGSTDTQYF. The CDR3 region has the DNA TGTGCCAGCAAGGGACTAGCGGGGTCCACAGATACGCAGTATTTT.

V is TRBV5-1 and J is TRBJ2-3; D is possibly TRBD2 (7 bases). Trimming removed 1 base at V and 5 bases at J, with 23 bases between. CDR1 is SGHRS, CDR2 YFSETQ, per germline. The CDR3 runs to 18 residues. The CDR3 is CASSLMLVTGGFGDTQYF. CDR3 DNA sequence: TGCGCCAGCAGCTTGATGCTCGTGACGGGGGGCTTTGGAGATACGCAGTATTTT. Full variable domain (missing parts from reference TRBV5-1 and TRBJ2-3): KAGVTQTPRYLIKTRGQQVTLSCSPISGHRSVSWYQQTPGQGLQFLFEYFSETQRNKGNFPGRFSGRQFSNSRSEMNVSTLELGDSALYLCASSLMLVTGGFGDTQYFGPGTRLTVL.

A note on this clonotype: A junction end diverges from the germline sequence, so it may reflect a read error. This chain joins TRBV24-1 and TRBJ2-3; no definite D call. The germline gives CDR1 KGHDR, CDR2 SFDVKD. This CDR3 has 16 amino acids. The CDR3 spells CAASDSGKGCTDTQYF. The CDR3 region has the DNA TGTGCCGCCAGTGATTCTGGGAAGGGATGCACAGATACGCAGTATTTT.

The gene calls are TRBV6-2 or TRBV6-3 and TRBJ1-5; tentative D call: TRBD1 (5 bases). This CDR3 has 17 residues. The V end was cut by 2 bases, the J end by 0 bases, with 14 bases between. Looked up from germline, CDR1 is MNHEY and CDR2 is SVGEGT. The CDR3 DNA sequence: TGTGCCAGCAGTTACCGGGAAGTAGGGGTTAGCAATCAGCCCCAGCATTTT. Its protein product is CASSYREVGVSNQPQHF.

With regard to this clonotype: At one end, the junction sequence differs from germline, possibly due to a read error. V gene TRBV6-5 combines with J gene TRBJ2-5, with D perhaps TRBD1 (6 bases). The germline V gene has CDR1 MNHEY and CDR2 SVGAGI. The CDR3 runs to 15 residues. The CDR3 DNA is TGTGCCGGCAGCCCCGTACAGGGCGCGCAAGAGACCCAGTACTTC. This codes for CAGSPVQGAQETQYF.

This clonotype was counted only a few times. The rearrangement joins TRBV4-2 to TRBJ2-1, with D perhaps matching TRBD2 (6 bases). The CDR3 is 15 amino acids. Germline loops: CDR1 LGHNA, CDR2 YNFKEQ. The V and J ends lost 0 bases and 10 bases respectively, with 16 bases between them. The CDR3 nucleotides are TGTGCCAGCAGCCAAGATCTGGAGGGACTCATGGAGCAGTTCTTC. Its protein is CASSQDLEGLMEQFF.

This clonotype occurred a few times. V and J are TRBV10-3 and TRBJ2-7; no firm D call. The CDR3 runs to 15 residues. The V end lost 0 bases, the J end lost 3 bases, and 12 bases lay between the germline ends. Germline CDR1 is ENHRY and CDR2 is SYGVKD. The CDR3: CAISESLLADYEQYF. CDR3 in DNA: TGTGCCATCAGTGAGTCGTTGCTCGCGGACTACGAGCAGTACTTC.

This clonotype was observed many times. V usage is TRBV7-6 and J usage is TRBJ2-7, with a possible D match to TRBD2 (6 bases). The V end was cut by 1 base, the J end by 0 bases, with 13 bases between. Per the germline V gene, CDR1 is SGHVS and CDR2 is FNYEAQ. This CDR3 spans 16 amino acids. CDR3 loop: CASSLGFSGDSYEQYF. DNA for the CDR3: TGTGCCAGCAGCTTAGGATTTAGCGGAGACTCCTACGAGCAGTACTTC.

This clonotype was seen a handful of times. The CDR3 sequence: CSARPLADNFYNEQFF. DNA of the CDR3: TGCAGTGCGCGGCCTCTAGCGGACAACTTCTACAATGAGCAGTTCTTC. The chain is built from TRBV20-1 and TRBJ2-1, with TRBD2 matching over 7 bases. The CDR3 sequence is 16 residues long. With 6 bases clipped from V and 3 bases from J, the junction kept 14 bases outside the gene matches. Germline CDR1 and CDR2: DFQATT and SNEGSKA (reference sequence).

This clonotype has a count of ten or more. The chain is built from TRBV15 and TRBJ2-1; D uncertain. V gave up 5 bases and J gave up 2 bases, with 1 base separating them. The V gene's germline CDR1 is LNHNV and CDR2 YYDKDF (reference sequence). The CDR3 contains 11 residues. CDR3 in amino acids: CATSAYNEQFF. As DNA, the CDR3 is TGTGCCACCAGCGCCTACAATGAGCAGTTCTTC.

The chain links TRBV4-1 to TRBJ1-6; unclear D gene. This CDR3 has 13 amino acids. V lost 0 bases and J 13 bases, leaving 10 bases between the germline ends. CDR1 is MGHRA and CDR2 is YSYEKL in the germline V gene. In nucleotides, the CDR3 is TGCGCCAGCAGCCAAGACGAGGCCGCGCCCCTCCACTTT. This sequence encodes CASSQDEAAPLHF.

The chain has TRBV5-1 and TRBJ2-4, with TRBD1 matching over 10 bases. CDR1 is SGHRS, CDR2 YFSETQ, per germline. The ends lost 4 bases at V and 8 bases at J; junction bases unmatched: 9. The CDR3 covers 15 residues. This CDR3 reads CASSPDLGTGDIQYF. The CDR3 nucleotides read TGCGCCAGCAGCCCCGATCTAGGGACAGGGGACATTCAGTACTTC.

As regards this clonotype: Germline is not matched at one junction end, which may reflect a read error. The J gene is TRBJ1-1, the V gene TRBV20-1; 9 nucleotides agree with TRBD1. CDR1 and CDR2 from the germline V gene are DFQATT and SNEGSKA (reference sequence). The CDR3 is 12 residues long. The CDR3 region is CSARTGDPEAFF. The CDR3 DNA reads TGCAGTGCCCGGACAGGGGATCCTGAGGCTTTCTTT.

The chain recombines TRBV7-2 with TRBJ1-6; D unclear. Germline values: CDR1 SGHTA, CDR2 FQGNSA. The CDR3 is 13 amino acids. V gave up 7 bases and J gave up 5 bases, with 9 bases separating them. The CDR3 region is CASTSSNNSPLHF. CDR3 nucleotide sequence: TGTGCCAGCACCTCAAGCAATAATTCACCCCTCCACTTT.

As DNA, the CDR3 is TGTGCCAGCAGTGCTAGAGGGAGCTCCTACAATGAGCAGTACTTC. Its protein is CASSARGSSYNEQYF. The chain employs TRBV6-4 and TRBJ2-1; possible D gene TRBD2, 5 bases. The J call is in doubt because the DNA end fits TRBJ2-7 better. The CDR3 extends over 15 amino acids. Germline V gene data show CDR1 as MRHNA and CDR2 as SNTAGT.

This chain uses TRBV15 with TRBJ2-7; D gene unclear. Germline V gene sequence: CDR1 LNHNV, CDR2 YYDKDF (reference sequence). Trimming stripped 1 base from V and 3 bases from J, with 10 bases between. There are 14 residues in the CDR3. The CDR3 here is CATSRGGRSYEQYF. CDR3 bases: TGTGCCACCAGCAGAGGAGGCAGAAGCTACGAGCAGTACTTC.

This rearrangement joins TRBV27 to TRBJ2-5; D unresolved. This CDR3 contains 13 residues. The V and J ends lost 6 bases and 0 bases respectively, with 8 bases between them. CDR1 and CDR2 from the germline V gene are MNHEY and SMNVEV (reference sequence). The CDR3 loop is CASSRWYQETQYF. The CDR3 region has the DNA TGTGCCAGCAGCCGTTGGTACCAAGAGACCCAGTACTTC.

This chain links TRBV9 with TRBJ2-1; D gene ambiguous. Looked up from germline, CDR1 is SGDLS and CDR2 is YYNGEE. CDR3 length: 13 amino acids. Trimming shortened V by 3 bases and J by 14 bases, and 18 bases separated the two germline ends. The CDR3 protein is CASSASSEFGEFF. CDR3 nucleotide sequence: TGTGCCAGCAGCGCCAGCTCCGAGTTTGGGGAGTTCTTC.

This clonotype has only a few counts. The chain links TRBV6-1 to TRBJ2-7; D could derive from TRBD1 or TRBD2 (5 bases each). Trimming removed 11 bases at V and 0 bases at J, with 14 bases between. The CDR3 contains 13 residues. The germline CDR1 and CDR2 sequences are MNHNS and SASEGT. CDR3 loop: CASGRVSSYEQYF. For the CDR3, the DNA is TGTGCCTCGGGGCGGGTAAGCTCCTACGAGCAGTACTTC.

CDR3 loop: CSATIAGIPDTQYF. The DNA for the CDR3 is TGCAGTGCTACTATAGCGGGGATCCCAGATACGCAGTATTTT. The V and J genes are TRBV20-1 and TRBJ2-3; 8 nucleotides line up with TRBD2. The CDR3 extends over 14 amino acids. The J segment lost 4 bases and the V segment lost 4 bases, leaving 7 bases of the junction unmatched. CDR1 and CDR2 (germline): DFQATT, SNEGSKA (reference sequence).

This clonotype was observed at least ten times. This chain uses TRBV12-3 or TRBV12-4 with TRBJ1-5; D not resolved. The ends were cut back, 3 bases at V and 7 bases at J, with 7 bases in the middle. This CDR3 contains 12 residues. The CDR3 spells CASSLNSQPQHF. CDR3 coding DNA: TGTGCCAGCAGTTTGAACAGCCAGCCCCAGCATTTT.

The CDR3 DNA follows: TGTGCCAGCAGCTTCGGGACTAGCGGGACCAATGAGCAGTTCTTC. Its protein product is CASSFGTSGTNEQFF. This sequence joins TRBV9 and TRBJ2-1; 13 bases agree with TRBD2. Per the germline V gene, CDR1 is SGDLS and CDR2 is YYNGEE. The CDR3 is made up of 15 amino acids. V was pared by 4 bases and J by 6 bases, with 4 bases of the junction left unmatched.

With regard to this clonotype: Relative to the germline gene, one junction end is altered; a read error may explain this. The chain joins TRBV20-1 to TRBJ1-2, with TRBD1 matching 7 bases. The CDR3 covers 16 residues. Germline CDR1 is DFQATT and CDR2 is SNEGSKA (reference sequence). CDR3 DNA: TGCAATGCTAGTCCCCGAAGGGGGCAAGAGGGGTATGGCTACACCTTC. This encodes CNASPRRGQEGYGYTF.

The genes are TRBV20-1 and TRBJ2-3; 9 nucleotides align to TRBD2. Germline lookup yields CDR1 DFQATT and CDR2 SNEGSKA (reference sequence). V trimming: 3 bases; J trimming: 2 bases; junction bases outside the gene matches: 6. This CDR3 has 15 amino acids. The CDR3 loop reads CSARMLAGNTDTQYF. The CDR3 DNA is TGCAGTGCTAGGATGCTAGCGGGAAACACAGATACGCAGTATTTT.

The rearrangement links TRBV15 to TRBJ2-6; D call uncertain. The CDR3 is 16 amino acids. Germline CDR1 and CDR2: LNHNV and YYDKDF (reference sequence). V was pared by 0 bases and J by 0 bases, with 6 bases between. The CDR3 spells CATSRDLSSGANVLTF. The CDR3 nucleotides are TGTGCCACCAGCAGAGATCTTAGCTCTGGGGCCAACGTCCTGACTTTC.

The rearrangement joins TRBV20-1 to TRBJ2-1, with 7 bases matching TRBD1. V lost 6 bases and J lost 1; bases outside the gene matches: 6. The CDR3 runs 14 residues. Germline V CDR1 and CDR2: DFQATT, SNEGSKA (reference sequence). As DNA, the CDR3 is TGCAGTGCATCGACAGGGCCATCCTACAATGAGCAGTTCTTC. Protein sequence: CSASTGPSYNEQFF.